The 25 T cell receptor beta chains below were found in one sample sequenced in a study of spatial heterogeneity in lung cancer (dated by TCRdb to between 2018 and 2021). The study at large found these results: A correlation was observed between the number of expanded intratumoral alpha and beta TCRs and the tumor nonsynonymous mutation count.

What these receptors recognize is not known. Sample time point, as interpreted from the label and publication: sample taken at primary tumor resection. Library generation was performed with 5' RACE. Sequencing was carried out with a NextSeq 500. TCRdb trimmed public reads at Q25 via fastp, called clones via MiXCR and kept in-frame beta chains. Identical CDR3 proteins give one entry, which carries the most common genes and DNA. The sample table records roughly 1,500 distinct CDR3 sequences; 4.9% of these occur just once. The ten largest make up 11% of the sample. The sequencing here drew on lung tumor tissue, taken at surgery. The receptors were gathered from a male donor with early-stage non-small cell lung cancer.

In its sample, this clonotype is medium-sized (0.01 to 0.1%). J is TRBJ2-1 and V is TRBV20-1, with 7 bases lining up with TRBD2. Losses at the gene ends were 8 bases for V and 6 bases for J; bases not matched to a gene: 13. Germline V lookup: CDR1 DFQATT, CDR2 SNEGSKA (reference sequence). The CDR3 consists of 14 residues. CDR3 amino acids: CSIREAFLGNEQFF. The CDR3, as DNA: TGCAGTATTCGGGAGGCCTTCCTAGGCAATGAGCAGTTCTTC.

This clonotype is termed large. The V and J genes are TRBV6-5 and TRBJ2-1, with D possibly TRBD2 on 6 matching bases. Trimming pared 6 bases from V and 9 bases from J, leaving 15 bases between. Germline CDR1 reads MNHEY; CDR2 reads SVGAGI. The CDR3 is 13 residues long. This CDR3 reads CASSQTSLSEQFF. The CDR3 nucleotides are TGTGCCAGCAGCCAAACTAGCTTGAGTGAGCAGTTCTTC.

By frequency in the sample, this clonotype is large. The chain recombines TRBV6-2 or TRBV6-3 with TRBJ2-4; D is unclear. The CDR3 covers 13 residues. With 8 bases removed from V and 0 bases from J, the gap between germline ends came to 8 bases. Germline V gene sequence: CDR1 MNHEY, CDR2 SVGEGT. The CDR3 here is CASVGIAKNIQYF. The DNA for the CDR3 is TGTGCCAGCGTAGGAATAGCCAAAAACATTCAGTACTTC.

By sample fraction, this clonotype is medium-sized. The chain joins TRBV11-1 to TRBJ2-1; TRBD2 agrees at 12 bases. CDR3 length equals 15 residues. Germline V gene lookup returns CDR1 SGHAT and CDR2 FQDESV (reference sequence). V lost 6 bases to trimming and J lost 4 bases; unmatched junction nucleotides: 4. CDR3 sequence: CASSPTSGRYNEQFF. The CDR3 DNA reads as TGTGCCAGCAGTCCCACTAGCGGGAGGTACAATGAGCAGTTCTTC.

By share of the sample, this clonotype is medium-sized (0.01 to 0.1%). This rearrangement joins TRBV27 to TRBJ2-3, with 7 positions matching TRBD2. This CDR3 has 12 residues. CDR1 is MNHEY, CDR2 SMNVEV, per germline (reference sequence). Germline trimming cut 6 bases from V and 5 bases from J; bases unmatched to any gene: 2. The CDR3 bases are TGTGCCAGCAGGACGGGGGGAGATACGCAGTATTTT. Translated, it gives CASRTGGDTQYF.

The chain is built from TRBV6-6 and TRBJ1-4, with TRBD1 matching 7 bases. The CDR3 runs 12 residues. CDR1 is MNHNY and CDR2 is SVGAGI in the germline V gene (reference sequence). CDR3 sequence: CASGQLNEKLFF. CDR3 in DNA: TGTGCATCGGGACAGCTTAATGAAAAACTGTTTTTT.

This clonotype is termed medium-sized. V and J are TRBV20-1 and TRBJ2-7, with 9 bases identical to TRBD2. The CDR3 is 13 residues long. V shed 3 bases, J shed 7 bases, and the junction held 7 bases outside the gene matches. CDR1 and CDR2 (germline): DFQATT, SNEGSKA (reference sequence). The CDR3, as DNA: TGCAGTGCTAGTTCTCTGCTAGCGGGAGAGCAGTACTTC. Residues: CSASSLLAGEQYF.

This clonotype rates as medium-sized. The chain combines TRBV4-2 with TRBJ1-5, with 10 bases fitting TRBD1. Trimming cost V 1 base and J 4 bases; bases outside gene matches: 1. The CDR3 is 15 amino acids. Looked up from germline, CDR1 is LGHNA and CDR2 is YNFKEQ. CDR3 region: CASSQGTGGNQPQHF. The CDR3 DNA follows: TGTGCCAGCAGCCAAGGGACAGGGGGGAATCAGCCCCAGCATTTT.

Judged by abundance, this clonotype is large. This rearrangement joins TRBV18 to TRBJ1-2; the D gene is possibly TRBD1 (5 bases). The CDR3 runs to 14 residues. The ends were cut back, 3 bases at V and 4 bases at J, with 12 bases in the middle. Germline V gene sequence: CDR1 KGHSH, CDR2 LQKENI. The CDR3: CASSPPTESYGYTF. In nucleotides, the CDR3 is TGTGCCAGCTCACCCCCGACAGAGTCCTATGGCTACACCTTC. The whole variable domain, filled in from reference TRBV18 and TRBJ1-2, reads NAGVMQNPRHLVRRRGQEARLRCSPMKGHSHVYWYRQLPEEGLKFMVYLQKENIIDESGMPKERFSAEFPKEGPSILRIQQVVRGDSAAYFCASSPPTESYGYTFGSGTRLTVV.

This sequence joins TRBV29-1 and TRBJ2-1; no definite D call. Trimming took 1 base from V and 6 from J, leaving 16 bases between them. This CDR3 is 15 amino acids long. Germline V gives CDR1 SQVTM, CDR2 ANQGSEA. The CDR3 coding sequence is TGCAGCGTTGAAGGGGCTGGCTTTTTCGCCAATGAGCAGTTCTTC. Amino acid sequence: CSVEGAGFFANEQFF.

This clonotype qualifies as medium-sized (0.01 to 0.1%). This chain connects TRBV7-9 to TRBJ2-1; TRBD2 matches 13 bases. Trimming cost V 5 bases and J 4 bases; bases outside gene matches: 5. CDR1 is SEHNR and CDR2 is FQNEAQ in the germline V gene (reference sequence). The CDR3 loop spans 16 amino acids. CDR3 bases: TGTGCCAGCAGCGTCGGACTAGCGGGAGCGTACAATGAGCAGTTCTTC. Amino acid sequence: CASSVGLAGAYNEQFF. The entire variable domain, with the rest obtained from reference TRBV7-9 and TRBJ2-1, is as follows: DTGVSQNPRHKITKRGQNVTFRCDPISEHNRLYWYRQTLGQGPEFLTYFQNEAQLEKSRLLSDRFSAERPKGSFSTLEIQRTEQGDSAMYLCASSVGLAGAYNEQFFGPGTRLTVL.

This clonotype is medium-sized within its sample. The J gene is TRBJ2-3, the V gene TRBV11-1; D is ambiguous. The length of the CDR3 is 14 residues. Germline V gives CDR1 SGHAT, CDR2 FQDESV (reference sequence). V was pared by 5 bases and J by 4 bases, with 13 bases between. This chain's CDR3 is CASSPHLVSDTQYF. The DNA for the CDR3 is TGTGCCAGCAGCCCCCACCTGGTCTCAGATACGCAGTATTTT.

This clonotype is medium-sized by share. The chain joins TRBV6-1 to TRBJ1-4; D is perhaps TRBD1 (5 bases). From germline, CDR1 is MNHNS and CDR2 SASEGT. The CDR3 is 14 residues long. The V end was cut by 6 bases, the J end by 5 bases, with 13 bases between. This CDR3 reads CASRAGTENEKLFF. In nucleotides, the CDR3 is TGTGCCAGCAGAGCCGGGACGGAGAATGAAAAACTGTTTTTT.

CDR3: CACLEPPGDTQYF. The CDR3 coding sequence is TGTGCTTGTTTGGAACCTCCAGGAGATACGCAGTATTTT. The chain employs TRBV28 and TRBJ2-3; D remains ambiguous. Germline CDR1 is MDHEN and CDR2 is SYDVKM. The CDR3 length is 13 residues.

This clonotype is termed medium-sized (0.01 to 0.1%). The J gene is TRBJ2-5, the V gene TRBV12-3 or TRBV12-4; 8 bases line up with TRBD2. After removal of 3 bases from V and 5 bases from J, the junction contained 8 bases not matched to a gene. The CDR3 is made up of 15 amino acids. This chain's CDR3 is CASSFPAGVMETQYF. CDR3 nucleotide sequence: TGTGCCAGCAGTTTCCCAGCGGGAGTGATGGAGACCCAGTACTTC.

By sample share, this clonotype is medium-sized. The CDR3 region is CATSWGPTNEQYF. The CDR3 DNA sequence: TGTGCCACCAGCTGGGGCCCCACCAACGAGCAGTACTTC. The chain uses TRBV15 and TRBJ2-7; perhaps TRBD1 as D (5 bases). V was cut by 5 bases and J by 5 bases, with 13 bases left in between. This CDR3 region has 13 residues. The germline V gene encodes CDR1 LNHNV and CDR2 YYDKDF (reference sequence).

This clonotype counts as medium-sized. The chain couples TRBV7-9 to TRBJ2-2; perhaps TRBD2 as D (6 bases). The V gene lost 3 bases and the J gene lost 1 base, with 9 bases spanning the gap. The CDR3 length is 15 residues. Germline V CDR1 and CDR2: SEHNR, FQNEAQ (reference sequence). Here the CDR3 reads CASSLAGKNTGELFF. The CDR3 DNA sequence: TGTGCCAGCAGCTTGGCGGGAAAGAACACCGGGGAGCTGTTTTTT.

This clonotype appeared a few times. This chain joins TRBV24-1 and TRBJ2-5, with a tentative D call TRBD2 (6 bases). Looked up from germline, CDR1 is KGHDR and CDR2 is SFDVKD. V lost 2 bases, J lost 4 bases, and 10 bases lay in between. The CDR3 runs 14 residues. The CDR3 loop reads CATSDWVGGETQYF. DNA of the CDR3: TGTGCCACCAGTGATTGGGTCGGGGGAGAGACCCAGTACTTC.

Judged by abundance, this clonotype is medium-sized. V gene TRBV6-5 combines with J gene TRBJ2-3; 11 positions agree with TRBD2. After removal of 2 bases from V and 3 bases from J, the junction contained 10 bases not matched to a gene. This CDR3 region has 18 residues. CDR1 and CDR2 (germline): MNHEY, SVGAGI. CDR3 protein: CASSYRGIGTSGTDTQYF. CDR3 sequence (DNA): TGTGCCAGCAGTTACCGGGGCATCGGGACTAGCGGAACAGATACGCAGTATTTT.

In its sample, this clonotype is large. CDR3 coding DNA: TGTGCCAGCAGCCTTGGGGCAGATACGCAGTATTTT. This sequence encodes CASSLGADTQYF. The chain recombines TRBV28 with TRBJ2-3; D is unclear. The germline V gene encodes CDR1 MDHEN and CDR2 SYDVKM. The CDR3 is 12 residues long. Deletions cut 6 bases from V and 4 bases from J, with 8 bases between.

By share, this clonotype ranks as medium-sized (0.01 to 0.1%). This chain uses TRBV19 with TRBJ2-2; possibly TRBD1 for D (6 bases). CDR3 length: 14 amino acids. Trimming cost V 9 bases and J 6 bases, with 17 bases left between them. The V gene's germline CDR1 is LNHDA and CDR2 SQIVND (reference sequence). The CDR3 loop reads CASQGSNSAGELFF. Written as DNA, the CDR3 is TGTGCCAGCCAGGGGTCGAATTCTGCCGGGGAGCTGTTTTTT.

This clonotype qualifies as medium-sized. The chain joins TRBV20-1 to TRBJ2-2; TRBD2 matches 8 bases. The junction had 14 bases not matched to a gene; V was cut back by 5 bases and J by 3 bases. The germline CDR1 and CDR2 sequences are DFQATT and SNEGSKA (reference sequence). The CDR3 spans 17 residues. CDR3 region: CSAASLGAREDTGELFF. CDR3 nucleotide sequence: TGCAGTGCTGCCTCCCTAGGGGCGCGGGAGGACACCGGGGAGCTGTTTTTT.

This clonotype is medium-sized in the sample. The genes are TRBV5-4 and TRBJ2-3, with D possibly TRBD2 on 6 matching bases. The germline V and J ends were trimmed by 4 bases and 2 bases, with 26 bases remaining between them. Germline values: CDR1 SGHNT, CDR2 YYREEE (reference sequence). The CDR3 runs to 19 residues. CDR3 coding DNA: TGTGCCAGCAGCCCCCCCCCCGACCCGGGACTTTCAAACACAGATACGCAGTATTTT. Amino acid sequence: CASSPPPDPGLSNTDTQYF.

In its sample, this clonotype is medium-sized (0.01 to 0.1%). The chain joins TRBV7-7 to TRBJ2-2, with D unclear. The V end lost 6 bases, the J end lost 2 bases, and 13 bases lay between the germline ends. The germline V gene has CDR1 SSHAT and CDR2 FNYEAQ (reference sequence). This CDR3 is 15 amino acids long. The CDR3 is CASSQSGVNTGELFF. The CDR3, as DNA: TGTGCCAGCAGTCAGAGTGGGGTTAACACCGGGGAGCTGTTTTTT.

Sample share makes this clonotype large. This chain uses TRBV5-1 with TRBJ2-5; 7 bases map to TRBD1. The CDR3 spans 15 residues. From germline, CDR1 is SGHRS and CDR2 YFSETQ. J was trimmed by 2 bases and V by 1 base; bases with no gene match: 5. The DNA of the CDR3 is TGCGCCAGCAGCTTGTGGGACAGCAGACAAGAGACCCAGTACTTC. Translated, it gives CASSLWDSRQETQYF.